This T cell receptor (beta chain) was observed in a study of cytomegalovirus exposure and HLA in healthy donors. Study context: Out of about 360 genotyped donors, roughly 83% belonged to the Caucasian-associated ancestry cluster.

In regard to this clone: Antigen unknown.

The PCR had 60 Vbeta and 13 Jbeta primers. Assay: immunoSEQ multiplex PCR; the TCRdb copy retains only in-frame clones and omits some. The top ten clones hold 3.1% of a sample with about 150,000 clones, approximately 80% of them seen once. The CDR3 spans 16 residues. Germline V gene data show CDR1 as SGHDT and CDR2 as YYEEEE. The J segment lost 3 bases and the V segment lost 0 bases, leaving 4 bases of the junction unmatched. Whole-study findings and limits: According to a later analysis, most TCR beta chains associated with CMV appeared HLA-restricted. Sequences of the TCR beta chain were said to predict the HLA-A and HLA-B alleles of most subjects accurately. What a later analysis showed was that several of the most significant clusters appeared linked to common viral pathogens.

The sequence derives from a man in his forties or fifties in good health and CMV-seronegative. Input material: PBMCs. The gene calls are TRBV5-6 and TRBJ2-3, with 10 bases aligning to TRBD1. CDR3 residues: CASSLVGTGATDTQYF. DNA of the CDR3: TGTGCCAGCAGCTTGGTTGGGACAGGGGCAACAGATACGCAGTATTTT.